These T cell receptor beta chains were read from a single sample in a study of blood T cell repertoires in COVID-19. The repertoire was sequenced with immunoSEQ multiplex PCR; TCRdb's copy has only in-frame clones and lacks some. The data contain more than 50,000 clones, around 80% of them singletons. Sequencing was done on a sample of peripheral blood. These receptors were obtained from a human donor in a cohort sampled during active COVID-19. CDR3s include the opening cysteine and the closing phenylalanine or tryptophan. The order of the fields is clone size, J gene, V gene, D gene, CDR3 DNA, CDR3 protein. The D gene is left open where the match is weak. Size is stated for part of the rows, as once, few or many counts, or as a class when the clone is expanded.

clone_size: -
j_call: TRBJ1-5
v_call: TRBV19
d_call: TRBD1
cdr3_nt: TGTGCCAGTAGTATCGGACAGGGGGCCCCGAATCAGCCCCAGCATTTT
cdr3_aa: CASSIGQGAPNQPQHF

clone_size: -
j_call: TRBJ1-5
v_call: TRBV19
d_call: -
cdr3_nt: TGTGCCAGTAAACGGGACAACAATCAGCCCCAGCATTTT
cdr3_aa: CASKRDNNQPQHF

clone_size: -
j_call: TRBJ1-5
v_call: TRBV28
d_call: -
cdr3_nt: TGTGCCAGCAGTCCGTGGCAGGGTGGGAGCAATCAGCCCCAGCATTTT
cdr3_aa: CASSPWQGGSNQPQHF

clone_size: few
j_call: TRBJ2-7
v_call: TRBV4-3
d_call: -
cdr3_nt: TGCGCCAGCAGCCACCGCGAGGGGGGGGGTGAAGAGCAGTACTTC
cdr3_aa: CASSHREGGGEEQYF

clone_size: -
j_call: TRBJ2-7
v_call: TRBV11-1
d_call: TRBD1
cdr3_nt: TGTGCCAGCAGCTTAGGTGGGACAGGGTACGAGCAGTACTTC
cdr3_aa: CASSLGGTGYEQYF

clone_size: -
j_call: TRBJ2-7
v_call: TRBV27
d_call: -
cdr3_nt: TGTGCCAGCAGTTTATACGGAGACCGGTCCTACGAGCAGTACTTC
cdr3_aa: CASSLYGDRSYEQYF

clone_size: -
j_call: TRBJ2-3
v_call: TRBV7-3
d_call: -
cdr3_nt: TGTGCCAGCAGCTCCCAGGGGTCAGATACGCAGTATTTT
cdr3_aa: CASSSQGSDTQYF

clone_size: -
j_call: TRBJ2-5
v_call: TRBV11-2
d_call: -
cdr3_nt: TGTGCCAGCAGCTTACGGGGAAGGCAAGAGACCCAGTACTTC
cdr3_aa: CASSLRGRQETQYF

clone_size: few
j_call: TRBJ2-3
v_call: TRBV7-2
d_call: TRBD1
cdr3_nt: TGTGCCAGCAGCCTTCTCCAGGGCAGGGGGTTCACAGATACGCAGTATTTT
cdr3_aa: CASSLLQGRGFTDTQYF

clone_size: once
j_call: TRBJ1-4
v_call: TRBV5-5
d_call: -
cdr3_nt: TGTGCCAGCAGCTTGGATCGGGTTCCTAATGAAAAACTGTTTTTT
cdr3_aa: CASSLDRVPNEKLFF

clone_size: few
j_call: TRBJ1-1
v_call: TRBV10-3
d_call: TRBD1
cdr3_nt: TGTGCCATCGGGAGGGTTGGACAGGGGGGCTCTGAAGCTTTCTTT
cdr3_aa: CAIGRVGQGGSEAFF

clone_size: -
j_call: TRBJ2-1
v_call: TRBV27
d_call: -
cdr3_nt: TGTGCCAGCAGTTTCTCGGGATCCGATGAGCAGTTCTTC
cdr3_aa: CASSFSGSDEQFF

clone_size: once
j_call: TRBJ2-1
v_call: TRBV27
d_call: -
cdr3_nt: TGTGCCAGCAGCTCCTCTAGGGAGCAGTTCTTC
cdr3_aa: CASSSSREQFF

clone_size: once
j_call: TRBJ2-7
v_call: TRBV9
d_call: TRBD2
cdr3_nt: TGTGCCAGCAGCCCCGGGACTAGCGAGTACGAGCAGTACTTC
cdr3_aa: CASSPGTSEYEQYF

clone_size: -
j_call: TRBJ1-1
v_call: TRBV5-1
d_call: -
cdr3_nt: TGCGCCAGCAGCTTACAGGGTGGGACTGAAGCTTTCTTT
cdr3_aa: CASSLQGGTEAFF

clone_size: -
j_call: TRBJ2-7
v_call: TRBV29-1
d_call: -
cdr3_nt: TGCAGCGTTGGGGATCGGGGGTCCGAGCAGTACTTC
cdr3_aa: CSVGDRGSEQYF

clone_size: -
j_call: TRBJ2-7
v_call: TRBV2
d_call: TRBD1
cdr3_nt: TGTGCCAGCACCCGGGACAGGGTGTACGAGCAGTACTTC
cdr3_aa: CASTRDRVYEQYF

clone_size: -
j_call: TRBJ2-1
v_call: TRBV9
d_call: TRBD2
cdr3_nt: TGTGCCAGCAGCGCCCCGGGGGGGCTAGCGGGAGGATCGGGTAGTGAGCAGTTCTTC
cdr3_aa: CASSAPGGLAGGSGSEQFF

clone_size: -
j_call: TRBJ2-3
v_call: TRBV7-3
d_call: TRBD2
cdr3_nt: TGTGCCAGCAGCTCCGGACTAGCTAGGGGCACAGATACGCAGTATTTT
cdr3_aa: CASSSGLARGTDTQYF

clone_size: once
j_call: TRBJ2-7
v_call: TRBV20-1
d_call: -
cdr3_nt: TGCAGTGCTAGATCGCTAAACGAGCAGTACTTC
cdr3_aa: CSARSLNEQYF

clone_size: -
j_call: TRBJ2-6
v_call: TRBV19
d_call: -
cdr3_nt: TGTGCCAGTAGTAGCCGCGACAGAAGCTCTGGGGCCAACGTCCTGACTTTC
cdr3_aa: CASSSRDRSSGANVLTF

clone_size: few
j_call: TRBJ2-7
v_call: TRBV19
d_call: TRBD1
cdr3_nt: TGTGCCAGGGGACAGATGCTCTCCTACGAGCAGTACTTC
cdr3_aa: CARGQMLSYEQYF

clone_size: once
j_call: TRBJ2-7
v_call: TRBV2
d_call: TRBD2
cdr3_nt: TGTGCCAGCAGTCCCGGGGAGGGAATAGGGCAGTACTTC
cdr3_aa: CASSPGEGIGQYF

clone_size: -
j_call: TRBJ1-4
v_call: TRBV4-3
d_call: -
cdr3_nt: TGCGCCAGCAGCCAATCCGACAGAGGTAATGAAAAACTGTTTTTT
cdr3_aa: CASSQSDRGNEKLFF

clone_size: few
j_call: TRBJ1-1
v_call: TRBV5-4
d_call: -
cdr3_nt: TGTGCCAGCAGCTTGGAAGGGGGAGTAAACACTGAAGCTTTCTTT
cdr3_aa: CASSLEGGVNTEAFF

clone_size: few
j_call: TRBJ1-5
v_call: TRBV10-2
d_call: TRBD1
cdr3_nt: TGCGCCAGCAGTGAGTCGAGAACAGGGGCCCAGCCCCAGCATTTT
cdr3_aa: CASSESRTGAQPQHF

clone_size: -
j_call: TRBJ1-5
v_call: TRBV5-6
d_call: TRBD1
cdr3_nt: TGTGCCAGCAGCTTTTTTAGCTACACAGGGGGCGGTCAGCCCCAGCATTTT
cdr3_aa: CASSFFSYTGGGQPQHF

clone_size: -
j_call: TRBJ2-7
v_call: TRBV28
d_call: TRBD1
cdr3_nt: TGTGCCAGCAGGACACAGGGGACCTACGAGCAGTACTTC
cdr3_aa: CASRTQGTYEQYF

clone_size: -
j_call: TRBJ2-2
v_call: TRBV19
d_call: TRBD2
cdr3_nt: TGTGCCAGTAGTATTGTTCTAGCGGAGTCCGGGGAGCTGTTTTTT
cdr3_aa: CASSIVLAESGELFF

clone_size: -
j_call: TRBJ1-1
v_call: TRBV29-1
d_call: TRBD1
cdr3_nt: TGCAGCGTTGACCCCGGGACAGGGAGGACCACTGAAGCTTTCTTT
cdr3_aa: CSVDPGTGRTTEAFF

clone_size: -
j_call: TRBJ1-2
v_call: TRBV4-3
d_call: -
cdr3_nt: TGCGCCAGCAGCCAAGATCTAGGCCAACGCGGCTACACCTTC
cdr3_aa: CASSQDLGQRGYTF

clone_size: -
j_call: TRBJ1-1
v_call: TRBV24-1
d_call: TRBD1
cdr3_nt: TGTGCCGTCCAGGGGGGAGTCAACACTGAAGCTTTCTTT
cdr3_aa: CAVQGGVNTEAFF

clone_size: -
j_call: TRBJ1-2
v_call: TRBV21-1
d_call: -
cdr3_nt: TGTGCCAGCAGCAAAGATTCACCAGGGGAGAGAGGCTACACCTTC
cdr3_aa: CASSKDSPGERGYTF

clone_size: once
j_call: TRBJ2-3
v_call: TRBV5-1
d_call: TRBD1
cdr3_nt: TGCGCCAGCAGCTCCCGACAGGGGGGGACAGATACGCAGTATTTT
cdr3_aa: CASSSRQGGTDTQYF

clone_size: -
j_call: TRBJ1-6
v_call: TRBV5-1
d_call: TRBD1
cdr3_nt: TGCGCCAGCAGGGAGGGGGCTGCGGCCTATAATTCACCCCTCCACTTT
cdr3_aa: CASREGAAAYNSPLHF

clone_size: -
j_call: TRBJ2-1
v_call: TRBV11-2
d_call: TRBD1
cdr3_nt: TGTGCCAGCAGCTACCAGGACAGGGGATTTAATGAGCAGTTCTTC
cdr3_aa: CASSYQDRGFNEQFF

clone_size: -
j_call: TRBJ2-2
v_call: TRBV2
d_call: -
cdr3_nt: TGTGCCAGCGGCTCCGCCGGGGAGCTGTTTTTT
cdr3_aa: CASGSAGELFF

clone_size: once
j_call: TRBJ2-1
v_call: TRBV19
d_call: -
cdr3_nt: TGTGCCAGTAGTATAGGAGGGGGGGGCAGGTACAATGAGCAGTTCTTC
cdr3_aa: CASSIGGGGRYNEQFF

clone_size: -
j_call: TRBJ1-1
v_call: TRBV28
d_call: TRBD1
cdr3_nt: TGTGCCAGCAGTTCCCCGGGACAGGCGAACACTGAAGCTTTCTTT
cdr3_aa: CASSSPGQANTEAFF

clone_size: -
j_call: TRBJ2-7
v_call: TRBV4-3
d_call: TRBD1
cdr3_nt: TGCGCCAGCAGCACCCCAGGGGGTCAGCAGTACTTC
cdr3_aa: CASSTPGGQQYF

clone_size: -
j_call: TRBJ2-7
v_call: TRBV6-6
d_call: TRBD2
cdr3_nt: TGTGCCAGCTCGGCTAGCGGGAACTACGAGCAGTACTTC
cdr3_aa: CASSASGNYEQYF

clone_size: once
j_call: TRBJ2-2
v_call: TRBV28
d_call: -
cdr3_nt: TGTGCCAGCGAGGTCAGGGGGGTAACCGGGGAGCTGTTTTTT
cdr3_aa: CASEVRGVTGELFF

clone_size: few
j_call: TRBJ1-2
v_call: TRBV5-1
d_call: -
cdr3_nt: TGCGCCAGCAGCTTGGTTCCCTCGGGGAATGGCTACACCTTC
cdr3_aa: CASSLVPSGNGYTF

clone_size: -
j_call: TRBJ2-7
v_call: TRBV6-6
d_call: TRBD1
cdr3_nt: TGTGCCAGCGAGACAGGGGGCCGCCTCCGGGCCGGCGAGCAGTACTTC
cdr3_aa: CASETGGRLRAGEQYF

clone_size: -
j_call: TRBJ2-7
v_call: TRBV9
d_call: TRBD1
cdr3_nt: TGTGCCAGCAGCGTTCAAGGGACAGACTACGAGCAGTACTTC
cdr3_aa: CASSVQGTDYEQYF

clone_size: medium-sized
j_call: TRBJ2-7
v_call: TRBV6-2/TRBV6-3
d_call: -
cdr3_nt: TGTGCCAGCAGTTTGAGAGAGGGGGCCTACGAGCAGTACTTC
cdr3_aa: CASSLREGAYEQYF